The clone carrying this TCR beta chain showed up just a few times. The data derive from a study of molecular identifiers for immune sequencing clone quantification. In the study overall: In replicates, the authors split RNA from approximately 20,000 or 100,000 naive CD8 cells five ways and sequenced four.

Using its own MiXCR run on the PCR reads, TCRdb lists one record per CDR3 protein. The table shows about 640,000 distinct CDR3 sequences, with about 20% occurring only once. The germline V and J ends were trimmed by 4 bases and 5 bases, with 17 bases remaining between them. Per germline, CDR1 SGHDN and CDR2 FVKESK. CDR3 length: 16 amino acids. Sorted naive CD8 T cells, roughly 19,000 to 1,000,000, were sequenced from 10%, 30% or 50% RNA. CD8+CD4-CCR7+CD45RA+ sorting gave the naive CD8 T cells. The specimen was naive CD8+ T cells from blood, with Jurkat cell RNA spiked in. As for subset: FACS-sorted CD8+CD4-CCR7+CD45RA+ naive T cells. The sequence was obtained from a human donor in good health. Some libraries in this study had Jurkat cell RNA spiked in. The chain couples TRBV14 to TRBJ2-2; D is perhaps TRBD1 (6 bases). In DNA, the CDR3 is TGTGCCAGCAGCCTAGGGACACGGGATTGGACCGGGGAGCTGTTTTTT. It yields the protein CASSLGTRDWTGELFF.